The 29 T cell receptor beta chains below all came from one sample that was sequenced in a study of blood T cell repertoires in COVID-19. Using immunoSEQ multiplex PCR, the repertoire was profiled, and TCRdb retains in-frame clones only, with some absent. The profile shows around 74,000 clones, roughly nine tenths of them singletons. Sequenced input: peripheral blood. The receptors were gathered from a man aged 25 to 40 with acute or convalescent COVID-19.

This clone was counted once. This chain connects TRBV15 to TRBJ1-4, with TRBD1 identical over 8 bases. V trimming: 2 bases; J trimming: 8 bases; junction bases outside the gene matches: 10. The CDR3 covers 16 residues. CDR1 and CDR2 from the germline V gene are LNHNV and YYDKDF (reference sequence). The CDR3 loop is CATSRPNRGVKEKLFF. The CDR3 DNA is TGTGCCACCAGCAGACCAAACAGGGGGGTTAAAGAAAAACTGTTTTTT.

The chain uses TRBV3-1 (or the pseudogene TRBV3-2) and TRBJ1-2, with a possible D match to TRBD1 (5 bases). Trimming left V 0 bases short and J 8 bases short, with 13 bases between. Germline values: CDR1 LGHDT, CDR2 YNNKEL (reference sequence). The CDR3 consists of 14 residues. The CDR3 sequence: CASSQDGGSWGYTF. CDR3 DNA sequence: TGTGCCAGCAGCCAAGACGGGGGGTCATGGGGCTACACCTTC.

CDR3 nucleotide sequence: TGCAGCGTTGATATCGTCGGCAAAAACATTCAGTACTTC. This codes for CSVDIVGKNIQYF. This chain links TRBV29-1 with TRBJ2-4, with D uncertain. Trimming stripped 3 bases from V and 3 bases from J, with 9 bases between. Per the germline V gene, CDR1 is SQVTM and CDR2 is ANQGSEA. The CDR3 loop spans 13 amino acids.

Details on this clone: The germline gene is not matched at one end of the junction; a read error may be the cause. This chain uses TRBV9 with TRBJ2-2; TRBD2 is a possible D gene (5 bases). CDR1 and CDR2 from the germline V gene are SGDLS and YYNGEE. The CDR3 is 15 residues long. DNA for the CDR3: TGTGCCGGCAGCGTATTAACTAGTCGGACCGGGGAGCTGTTTTTT. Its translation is CAGSVLTSRTGELFF.

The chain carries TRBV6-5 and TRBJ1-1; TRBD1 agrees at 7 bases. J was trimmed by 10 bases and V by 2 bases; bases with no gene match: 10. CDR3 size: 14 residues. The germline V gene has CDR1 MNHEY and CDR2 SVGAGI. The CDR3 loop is CASSYTGEVIGAFF. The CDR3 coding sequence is TGTGCCAGCAGTTACACAGGGGAGGTGATTGGAGCTTTCTTT.

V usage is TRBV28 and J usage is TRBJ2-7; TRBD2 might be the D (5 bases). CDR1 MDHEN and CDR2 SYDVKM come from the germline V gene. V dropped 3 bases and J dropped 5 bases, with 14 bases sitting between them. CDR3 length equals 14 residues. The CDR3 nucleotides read TGTGCCAGCAGTTTTATATCGGGGTACAACGAGCAGTACTTC. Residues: CASSFISGYNEQYF.

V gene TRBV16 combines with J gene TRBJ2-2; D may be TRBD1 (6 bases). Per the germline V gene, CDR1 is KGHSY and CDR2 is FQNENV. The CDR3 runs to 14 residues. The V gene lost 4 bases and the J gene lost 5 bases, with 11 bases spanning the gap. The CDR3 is CASSRGRGTGELFF. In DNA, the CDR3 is TGTGCCAGCAGCCGGGGGCGCGGGACCGGGGAGCTGTTTTTT.

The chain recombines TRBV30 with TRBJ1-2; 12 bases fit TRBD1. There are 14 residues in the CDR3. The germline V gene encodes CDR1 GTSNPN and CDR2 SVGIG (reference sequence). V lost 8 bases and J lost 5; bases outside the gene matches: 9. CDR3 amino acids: CARSPGQGAYGYTF. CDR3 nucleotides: TGTGCCCGATCTCCGGGACAGGGGGCTTATGGCTACACCTTC.

CDR3 amino acids: CASSRDGTGGNTIYF. In DNA, the CDR3 is TGTGCCAGCAGCAGAGACGGGACAGGGGGAAACACCATATATTTT. This chain connects TRBV7-9 to TRBJ1-3, with TRBD1 identical over 9 bases. The CDR3 runs to 15 residues. The germline CDR1 and CDR2 sequences are SEHNR and FQNEAQ (reference sequence). With 5 bases clipped from V and 4 bases from J, the junction kept 6 bases outside the gene matches.

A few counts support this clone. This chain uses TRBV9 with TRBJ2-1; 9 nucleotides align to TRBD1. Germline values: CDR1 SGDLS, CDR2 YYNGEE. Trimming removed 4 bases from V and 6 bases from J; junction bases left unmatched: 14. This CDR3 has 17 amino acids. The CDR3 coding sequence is TGTGCCAGCAGCTCCTCCCAAAACAGGGGGCTAAGCAATGAGCAGTTCTTC. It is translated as CASSSSQNRGLSNEQFF. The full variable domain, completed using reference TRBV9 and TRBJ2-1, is DSGVTQTPKHLITATGQRVTLRCSPRSGDLSVYWYQQSLDQGLQFLIQYYNGEERAKGNILERFSAQQFPDLHSELNLSSLELGDSALYFCASSSSQNRGLSNEQFFGPGTRLTVL.

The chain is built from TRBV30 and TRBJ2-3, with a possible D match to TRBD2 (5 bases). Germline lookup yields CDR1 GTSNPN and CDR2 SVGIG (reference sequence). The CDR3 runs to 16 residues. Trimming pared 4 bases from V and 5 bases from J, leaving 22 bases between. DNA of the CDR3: TGTGCCTGGATCAACCTCGAGAGCGGCCAAGGAGATACGCAGTATTTT. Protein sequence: CAWINLESGQGDTQYF.

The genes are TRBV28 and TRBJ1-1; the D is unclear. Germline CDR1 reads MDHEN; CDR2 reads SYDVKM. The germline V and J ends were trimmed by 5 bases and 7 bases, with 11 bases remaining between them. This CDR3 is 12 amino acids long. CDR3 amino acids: CASSPRPFEAFF. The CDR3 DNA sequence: TGTGCCAGCAGTCCCAGGCCGTTTGAAGCTTTCTTT.

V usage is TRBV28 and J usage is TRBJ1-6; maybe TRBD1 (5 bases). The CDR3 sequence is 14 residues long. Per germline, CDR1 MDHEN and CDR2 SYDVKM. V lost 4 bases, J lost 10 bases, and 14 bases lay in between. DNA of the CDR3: TGTGCCAGCAGTTGGTCGGGGGTCAGGTCACCCCTCCACTTT. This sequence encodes CASSWSGVRSPLHF.

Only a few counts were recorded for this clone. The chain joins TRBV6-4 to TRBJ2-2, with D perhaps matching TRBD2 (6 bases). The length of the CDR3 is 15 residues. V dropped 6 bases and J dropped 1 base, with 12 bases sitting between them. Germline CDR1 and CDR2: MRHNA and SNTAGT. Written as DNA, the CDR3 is TGTGCCAGCAGCCACGAAGCGGGGAACACCGGGGAGCTGTTTTTT. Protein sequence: CASSHEAGNTGELFF.

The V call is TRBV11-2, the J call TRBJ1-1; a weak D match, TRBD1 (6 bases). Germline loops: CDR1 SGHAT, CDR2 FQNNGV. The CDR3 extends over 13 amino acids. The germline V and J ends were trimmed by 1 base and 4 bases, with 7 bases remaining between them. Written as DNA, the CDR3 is TGTGCCAGCAGCTTAGTAGGGGGCACTGAAGCTTTCTTT. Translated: CASSLVGGTEAFF. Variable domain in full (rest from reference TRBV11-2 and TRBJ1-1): EAGVAQSPRYKIIEKRQSVAFWCNPISGHATLYWYQQILGQGPKLLIQFQNNGVVDDSQLPKDRFSAERLKGVDSTLKIQPAKLEDSAVYLCASSLVGGTEAFFGQGTRLTVV.

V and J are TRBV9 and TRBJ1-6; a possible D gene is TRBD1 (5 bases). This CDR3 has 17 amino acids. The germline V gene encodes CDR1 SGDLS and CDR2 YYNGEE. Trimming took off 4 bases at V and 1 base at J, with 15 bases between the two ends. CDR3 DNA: TGTGCCAGCAGCCGTACTCCGGGACTTTCCTATAATTCACCCCTCCACTTT. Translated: CASSRTPGLSYNSPLHF.

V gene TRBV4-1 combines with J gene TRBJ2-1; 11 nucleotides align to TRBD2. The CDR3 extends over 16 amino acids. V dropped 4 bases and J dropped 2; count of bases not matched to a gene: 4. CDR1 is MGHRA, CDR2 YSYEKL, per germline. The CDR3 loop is CASSRVAGGTYNEQFF. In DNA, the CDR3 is TGCGCCAGCAGCCGCGTAGCGGGAGGGACCTACAATGAGCAGTTCTTC.

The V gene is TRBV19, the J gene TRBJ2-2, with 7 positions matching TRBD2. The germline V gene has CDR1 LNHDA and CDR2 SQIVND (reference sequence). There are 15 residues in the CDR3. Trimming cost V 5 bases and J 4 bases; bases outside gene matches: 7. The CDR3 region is CASSLREATTGELFF. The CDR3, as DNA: TGTGCCAGTAGTCTCCGGGAGGCCACCACCGGGGAGCTGTTTTTT.

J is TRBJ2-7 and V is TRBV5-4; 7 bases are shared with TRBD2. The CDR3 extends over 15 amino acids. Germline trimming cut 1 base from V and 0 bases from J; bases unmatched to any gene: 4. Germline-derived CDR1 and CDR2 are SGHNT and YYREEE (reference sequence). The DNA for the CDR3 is TGTGCCAGCAGCTTGTGGGGGGGATACTCCTACGAGCAGTACTTC. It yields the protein CASSLWGGYSYEQYF.

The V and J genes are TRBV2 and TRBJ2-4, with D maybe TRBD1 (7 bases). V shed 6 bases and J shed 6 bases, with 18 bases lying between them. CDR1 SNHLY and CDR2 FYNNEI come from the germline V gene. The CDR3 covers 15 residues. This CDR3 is CASRTQGGVRNIQYF. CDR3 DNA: TGTGCCAGCAGGACCCAGGGGGGAGTAAGAAACATTCAGTACTTC.

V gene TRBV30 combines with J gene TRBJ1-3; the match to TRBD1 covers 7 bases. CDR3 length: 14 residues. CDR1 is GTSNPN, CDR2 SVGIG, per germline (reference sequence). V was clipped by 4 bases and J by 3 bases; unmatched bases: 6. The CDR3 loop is CAWNAGGDGNTIYF. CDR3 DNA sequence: TGTGCCTGGAATGCAGGGGGAGATGGAAACACCATATATTTT.

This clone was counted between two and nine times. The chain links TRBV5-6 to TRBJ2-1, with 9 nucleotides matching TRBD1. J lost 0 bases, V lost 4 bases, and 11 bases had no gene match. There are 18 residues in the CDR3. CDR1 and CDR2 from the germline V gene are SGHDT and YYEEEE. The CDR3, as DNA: TGTGCCAGCAGCCATATCACAGGGGGCTGGGTCTCCTACAATGAGCAGTTCTTC. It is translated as CASSHITGGWVSYNEQFF. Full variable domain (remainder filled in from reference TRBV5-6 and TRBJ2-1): DAGVTQSPTHLIKTRGQQVTLRCSPKSGHDTVSWYQQALGQGPQFIFQYYEEEERQRGNFPDRFSGHQFPNYSSELNVNALLLGDSALYLCASSHITGGWVSYNEQFFGPGTRLTVL.

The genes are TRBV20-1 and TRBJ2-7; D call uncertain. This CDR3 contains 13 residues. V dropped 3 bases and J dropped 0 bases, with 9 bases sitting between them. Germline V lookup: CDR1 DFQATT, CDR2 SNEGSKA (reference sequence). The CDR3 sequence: CSASVRGSYEQYF. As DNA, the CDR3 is TGCAGTGCTAGTGTCCGCGGCTCCTACGAGCAGTACTTC.

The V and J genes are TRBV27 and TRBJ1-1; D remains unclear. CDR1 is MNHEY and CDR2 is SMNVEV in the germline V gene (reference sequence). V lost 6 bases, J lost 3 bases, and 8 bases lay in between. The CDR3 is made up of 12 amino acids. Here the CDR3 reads CASRSRDTEAFF. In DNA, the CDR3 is TGTGCCAGCAGATCCCGGGACACTGAAGCTTTCTTT.

The DNA of the CDR3 is TGTGCCAGCAGCCAATGGACTAGCGATTACAATGAGCAGTTCTTC. This gives the protein CASSQWTSDYNEQFF. This sequence joins TRBV14 and TRBJ2-1; 9 bases line up with TRBD2. Looked up from germline, CDR1 is SGHDN and CDR2 is FVKESK. J gave up 4 bases and V 2 bases, and 3 bases lay outside the gene matches. This CDR3 region has 15 residues.

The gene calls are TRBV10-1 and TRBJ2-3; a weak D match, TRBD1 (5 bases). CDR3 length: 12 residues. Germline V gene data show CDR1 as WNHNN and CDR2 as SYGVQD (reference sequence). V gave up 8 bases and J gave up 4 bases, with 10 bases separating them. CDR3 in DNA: TGCGCCAGCGGGGCGTGGGCAGATACGCAGTATTTT. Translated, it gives CASGAWADTQYF.

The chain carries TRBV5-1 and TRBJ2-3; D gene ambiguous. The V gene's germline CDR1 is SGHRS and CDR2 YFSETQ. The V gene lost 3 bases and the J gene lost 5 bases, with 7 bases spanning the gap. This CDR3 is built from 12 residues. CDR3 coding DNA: TGCGCCAGCAGCTCGATAGAAGATACGCAGTATTTT. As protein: CASSSIEDTQYF.

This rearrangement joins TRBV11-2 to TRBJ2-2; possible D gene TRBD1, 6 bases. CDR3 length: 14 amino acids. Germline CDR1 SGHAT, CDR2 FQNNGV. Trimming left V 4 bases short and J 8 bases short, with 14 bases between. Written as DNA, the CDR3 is TGTGCCAGCAGCTGGGACATAATGTCTGGGGAGCTGTTTTTT. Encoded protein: CASSWDIMSGELFF.

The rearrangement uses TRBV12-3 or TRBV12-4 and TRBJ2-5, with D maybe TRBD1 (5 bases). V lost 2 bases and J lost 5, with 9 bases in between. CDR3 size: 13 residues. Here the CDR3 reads CASSLLTAETQYF. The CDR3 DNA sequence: TGTGCCAGCAGTTTATTGACAGCCGAGACCCAGTACTTC.